This T cell receptor beta chain was recovered during a study of somatic mutations in cytotoxic T cells in rheumatoid arthritis. At the level of the study: Patients had approximately 30 ml EDTA blood drawn right after diagnosis, before any treatment. Using a FACSAria II or Sony SH800, a portion of the V beta antibody-stained T-cell populations were flow-sorted at nearly 100% purity, and among those populations were V beta1+ cells that were then sequenced for TCRB.

Worth noting for this clone: Its antigen is unknown.

Using immunoSEQ multiplex PCR, the repertoire was profiled, and TCRdb retains in-frame clones only, with some absent. Here the sample spans just under 30,000 clones, around nine tenths being singletons. General observations from the study: Neither rheumatoid arthritis patients nor age-matched healthy controls had significantly different CD8+ T-cell clonality from the other group.

Sequenced sample: CD8+ T cells sorted from blood. The clonotype was recovered from an adult with rheumatoid arthritis.

In DNA, the CDR3 is TGTGCCAGCAGCTCCTACTCAGCGGGGGGGGCAGATACGCAGTATTTT. Its protein product is CASSSYSAGGADTQYF. V usage is TRBV13 and J usage is TRBJ2-3; 10 bases line up with TRBD2. The CDR3 has 16 amino acids. Germline V gene sequence: CDR1 PRHDT, CDR2 FYEKMQ (reference sequence). V lost 4 bases, J lost 4 bases, and 8 bases stayed unmatched.